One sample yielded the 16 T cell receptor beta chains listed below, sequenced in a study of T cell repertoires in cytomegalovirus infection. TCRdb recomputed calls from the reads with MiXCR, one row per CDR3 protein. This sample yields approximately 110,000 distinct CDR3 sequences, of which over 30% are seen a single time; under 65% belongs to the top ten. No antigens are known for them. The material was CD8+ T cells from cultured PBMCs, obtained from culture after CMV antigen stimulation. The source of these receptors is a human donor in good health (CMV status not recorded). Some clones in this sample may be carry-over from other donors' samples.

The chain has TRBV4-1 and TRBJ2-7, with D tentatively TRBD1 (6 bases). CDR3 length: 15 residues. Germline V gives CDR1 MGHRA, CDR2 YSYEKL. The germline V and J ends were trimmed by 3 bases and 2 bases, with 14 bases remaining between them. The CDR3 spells CASSQIGQTAYEQYF. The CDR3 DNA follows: TGCGCCAGCAGCCAGATAGGACAGACCGCCTACGAGCAGTACTTC.

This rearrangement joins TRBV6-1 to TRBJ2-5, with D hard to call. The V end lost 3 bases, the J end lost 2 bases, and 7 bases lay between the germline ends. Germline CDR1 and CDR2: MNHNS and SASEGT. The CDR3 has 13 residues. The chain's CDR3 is CASSDNYQETQYF. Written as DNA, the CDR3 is TGTGCCAGCAGTGACAACTATCAAGAGACCCAGTACTTC.

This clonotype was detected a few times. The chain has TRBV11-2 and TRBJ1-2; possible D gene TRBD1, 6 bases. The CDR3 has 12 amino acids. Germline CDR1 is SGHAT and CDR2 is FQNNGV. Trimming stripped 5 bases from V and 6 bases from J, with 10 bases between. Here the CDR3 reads CASSAYRDGYTF. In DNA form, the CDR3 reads TGTGCCAGCAGCGCCTACAGGGATGGCTACACCTTC.

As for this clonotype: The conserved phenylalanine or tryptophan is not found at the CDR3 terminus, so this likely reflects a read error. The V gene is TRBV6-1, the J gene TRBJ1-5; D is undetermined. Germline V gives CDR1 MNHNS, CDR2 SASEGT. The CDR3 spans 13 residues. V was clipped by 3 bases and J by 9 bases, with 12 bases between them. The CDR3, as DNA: TGTGCCAGCAGTGATCGGGGAATGGGGCCCCAGCATCTT. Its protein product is CASSDRGMGPQHL.

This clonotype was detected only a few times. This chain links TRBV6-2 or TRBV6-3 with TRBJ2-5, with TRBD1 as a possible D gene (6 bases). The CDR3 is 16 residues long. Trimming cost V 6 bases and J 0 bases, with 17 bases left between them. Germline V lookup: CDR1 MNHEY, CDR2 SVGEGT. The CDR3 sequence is CASRKRRGGYQETQYF. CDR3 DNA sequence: TGTGCCAGCAGGAAACGCAGGGGCGGATACCAAGAGACCCAGTACTTC.

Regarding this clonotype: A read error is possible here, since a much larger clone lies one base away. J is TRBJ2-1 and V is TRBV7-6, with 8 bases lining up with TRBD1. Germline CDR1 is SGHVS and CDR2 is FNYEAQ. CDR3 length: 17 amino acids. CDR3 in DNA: TGTGTCAGCAGCTCCCCCCGGGACAGGAGCTCCTACAATGAGCAGTTCTTC. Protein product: CVSSSPRDRSSYNEQFF. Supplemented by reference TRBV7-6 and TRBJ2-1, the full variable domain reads GAGVSQSPRYKVTKRGQDVALRCDPISGHVSLYWYRQALGQGPEFLTYFNYEAQQDKSGLPNDRFSAERPEGSISTLTIQRTEQRDSAMYRCVSSSPRDRSSYNEQFFGPGTRLTVL.

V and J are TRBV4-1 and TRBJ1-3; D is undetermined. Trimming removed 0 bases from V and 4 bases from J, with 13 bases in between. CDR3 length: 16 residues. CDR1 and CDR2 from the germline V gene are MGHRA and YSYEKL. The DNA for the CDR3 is TGCGCCAGCAGCCAAGACCCGGCCCTCAAAGGAAACACCATATATTTT. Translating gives CASSQDPALKGNTIYF.

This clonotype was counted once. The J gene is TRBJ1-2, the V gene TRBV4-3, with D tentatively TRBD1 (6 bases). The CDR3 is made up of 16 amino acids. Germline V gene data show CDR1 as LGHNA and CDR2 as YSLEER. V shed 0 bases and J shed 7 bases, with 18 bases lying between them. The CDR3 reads CASSQDWGAQVPGYTF. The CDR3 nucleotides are TGCGCCAGCAGCCAAGACTGGGGGGCGCAGGTACCTGGCTACACCTTC.

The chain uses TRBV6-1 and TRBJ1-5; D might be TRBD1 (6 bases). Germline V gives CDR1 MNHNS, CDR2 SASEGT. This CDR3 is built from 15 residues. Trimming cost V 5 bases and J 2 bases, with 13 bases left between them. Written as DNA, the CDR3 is TGTGCCAGCAGTTCACAGGGATACGGCAATCAGCCCCAGCATTTT. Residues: CASSSQGYGNQPQHF.

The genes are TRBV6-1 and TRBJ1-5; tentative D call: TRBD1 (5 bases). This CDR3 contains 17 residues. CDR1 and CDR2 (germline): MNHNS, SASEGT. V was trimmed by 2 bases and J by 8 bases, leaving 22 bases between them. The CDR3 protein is CASSEPPGLTIREPQHF. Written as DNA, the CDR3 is TGTGCCAGCAGTGAACCCCCGGGACTTACAATCAGAGAGCCCCAGCATTTT.

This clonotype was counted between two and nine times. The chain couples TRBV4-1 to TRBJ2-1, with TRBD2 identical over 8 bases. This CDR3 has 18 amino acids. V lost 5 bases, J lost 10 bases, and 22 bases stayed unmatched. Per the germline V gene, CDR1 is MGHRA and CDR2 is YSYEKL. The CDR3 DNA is TGCGCCAGCAGCAAAGCCCCCTTTAGCGGGGCATCCTTGATAGAGCAGTTCTTC. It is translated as CASSKAPFSGASLIEQFF.

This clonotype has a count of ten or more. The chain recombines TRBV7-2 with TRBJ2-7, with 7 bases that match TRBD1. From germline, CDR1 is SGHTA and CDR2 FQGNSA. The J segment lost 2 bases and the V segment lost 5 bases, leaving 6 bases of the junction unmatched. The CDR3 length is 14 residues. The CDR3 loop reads CASSKRQGPYEQYF. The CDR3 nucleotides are TGTGCCAGCAGCAAGAGACAGGGACCCTACGAGCAGTACTTC.

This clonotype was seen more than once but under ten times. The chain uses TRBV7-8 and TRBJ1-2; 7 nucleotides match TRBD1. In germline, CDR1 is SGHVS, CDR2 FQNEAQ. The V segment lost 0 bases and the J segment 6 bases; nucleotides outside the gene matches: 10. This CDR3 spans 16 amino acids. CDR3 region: CASSLAEGATRNGYTF. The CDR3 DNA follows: TGTGCCAGCAGCTTAGCAGAGGGGGCGACGAGGAATGGCTACACCTTC.

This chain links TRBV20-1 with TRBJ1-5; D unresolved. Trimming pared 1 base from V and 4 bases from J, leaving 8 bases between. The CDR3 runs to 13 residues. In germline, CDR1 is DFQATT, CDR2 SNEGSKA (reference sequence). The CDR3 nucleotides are TGCAGTGCTAGAGTACCCGATAATCAGCCCCAGCATTTT. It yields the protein CSARVPDNQPQHF.

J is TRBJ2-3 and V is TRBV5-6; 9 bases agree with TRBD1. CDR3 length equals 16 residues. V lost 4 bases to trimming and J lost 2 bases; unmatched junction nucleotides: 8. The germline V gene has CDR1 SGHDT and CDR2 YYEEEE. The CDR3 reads CASSLVRTGDTDTQYF. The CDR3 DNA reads TGTGCCAGCAGCCTGGTGAGGACAGGGGACACAGATACGCAGTATTTT.

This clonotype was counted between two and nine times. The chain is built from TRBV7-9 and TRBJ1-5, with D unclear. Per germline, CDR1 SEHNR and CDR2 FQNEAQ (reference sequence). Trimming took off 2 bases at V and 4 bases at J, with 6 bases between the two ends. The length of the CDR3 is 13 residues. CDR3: CASSLFRNQPQHF. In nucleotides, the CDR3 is TGTGCCAGCAGCTTATTCAGAAATCAGCCCCAGCATTTT.